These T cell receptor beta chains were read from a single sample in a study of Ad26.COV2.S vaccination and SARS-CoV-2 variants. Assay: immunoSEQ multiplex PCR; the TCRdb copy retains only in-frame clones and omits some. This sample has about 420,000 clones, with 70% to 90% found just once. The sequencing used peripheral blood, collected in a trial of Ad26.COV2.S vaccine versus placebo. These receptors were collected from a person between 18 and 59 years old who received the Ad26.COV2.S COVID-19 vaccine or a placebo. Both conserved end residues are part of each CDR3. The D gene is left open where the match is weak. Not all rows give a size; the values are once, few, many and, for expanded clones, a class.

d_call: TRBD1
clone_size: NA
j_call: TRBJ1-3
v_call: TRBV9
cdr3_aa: CASSEQGTGNTIYF
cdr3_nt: TGTGCCAGCAGCGAACAGGGGACTGGAAACACCATATATTTT

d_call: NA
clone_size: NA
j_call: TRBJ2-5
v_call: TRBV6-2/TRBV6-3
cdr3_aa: CASSLRTGKETQYF
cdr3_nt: TGTGCCAGCAGTTTGAGAACAGGGAAAGAGACCCAGTACTTC

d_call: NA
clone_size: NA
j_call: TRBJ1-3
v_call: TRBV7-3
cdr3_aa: CASSADSTGNTIYF
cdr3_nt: TGTGCCAGCAGCGCGGACAGCACTGGAAACACCATATATTTT

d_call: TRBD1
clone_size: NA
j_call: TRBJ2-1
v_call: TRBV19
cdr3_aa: CASSIDLTGGYNEQFF
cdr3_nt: TGTGCCAGTAGTATAGATCTGACAGGGGGCTACAATGAGCAGTTCTTC

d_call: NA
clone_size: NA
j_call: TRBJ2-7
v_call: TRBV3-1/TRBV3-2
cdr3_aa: CASSQVPGIEQYF
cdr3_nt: TGTGCCAGCAGCCAAGTTCCAGGGATCGAGCAGTACTTC

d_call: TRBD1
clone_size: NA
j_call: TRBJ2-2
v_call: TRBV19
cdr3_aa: CASSIAGQGRTGELFF
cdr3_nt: TGTGCCAGTAGTATTGCTGGACAGGGGAGAACCGGGGAGCTGTTTTTT

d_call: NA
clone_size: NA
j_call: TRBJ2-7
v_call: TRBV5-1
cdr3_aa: CASSLPEPTYEQYF
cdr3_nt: TGCGCCAGCAGCTTGCCAGAACCCACCTACGAGCAGTACTTC

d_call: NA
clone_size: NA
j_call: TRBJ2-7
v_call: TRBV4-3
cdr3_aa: CASSQEGGGTDEQYF
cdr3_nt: TGCGCCAGCAGCCAAGAAGGTGGAGGGACTGACGAGCAGTACTTC

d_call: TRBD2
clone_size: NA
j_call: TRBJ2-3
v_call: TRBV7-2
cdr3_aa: CASSLARAGGNTQYF
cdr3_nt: TGTGCCAGCAGCTTAGCTCGAGCGGGGGGGAATACGCAGTATTTT

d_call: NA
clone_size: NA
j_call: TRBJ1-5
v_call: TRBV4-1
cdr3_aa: CASSLQGSNQPQHF
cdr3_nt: TGCGCCAGCAGCCTTCAGGGTAGCAATCAGCCCCAGCATTTT

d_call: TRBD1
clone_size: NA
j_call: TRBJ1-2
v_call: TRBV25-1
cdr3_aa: CASGPGTGYGYTF
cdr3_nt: TGTGCCAGCGGCCCCGGGACAGGATATGGCTACACCTTC

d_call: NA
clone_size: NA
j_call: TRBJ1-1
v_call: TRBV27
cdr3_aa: CASSLGRNTEAFF
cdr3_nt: TGTGCCAGCAGTTTAGGGAGGAACACTGAAGCTTTCTTT

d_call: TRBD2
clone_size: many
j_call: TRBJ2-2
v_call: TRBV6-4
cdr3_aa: CASSERGGTGELFF
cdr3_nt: TGTGCCAGCAGTGAGCGGGGGGGCACCGGGGAGCTGTTTTTT

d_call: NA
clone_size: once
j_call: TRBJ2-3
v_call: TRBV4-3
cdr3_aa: CASSPIGGYTDTQYF
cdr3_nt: TGCGCCAGCAGCCCGATCGGGGGTTACACAGATACGCAGTATTTT

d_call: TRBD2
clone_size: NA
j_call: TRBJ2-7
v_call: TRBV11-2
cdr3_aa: CASSPRTSGFYEQYF
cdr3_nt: TGTGCCAGCAGCCCCCGGACTAGCGGTTTCTACGAGCAGTACTTC

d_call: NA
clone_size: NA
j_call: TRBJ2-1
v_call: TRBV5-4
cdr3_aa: CASSFRQEIYNEQFF
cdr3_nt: TGTGCCAGCAGCTTTCGACAGGAGATATACAATGAGCAGTTCTTC

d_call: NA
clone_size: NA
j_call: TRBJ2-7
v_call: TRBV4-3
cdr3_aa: CASSQETGNYYEQYF
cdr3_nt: TGCGCCAGCAGCCAAGAAACAGGGAATTACTACGAGCAGTACTTC

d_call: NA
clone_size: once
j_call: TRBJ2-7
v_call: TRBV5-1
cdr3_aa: CASSSGDSYEQYF
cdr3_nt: TGCGCCAGCAGCTCGGGGGACAGCTACGAGCAGTACTTC

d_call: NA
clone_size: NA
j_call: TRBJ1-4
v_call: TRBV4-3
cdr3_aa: CASRKARGLSKLFF
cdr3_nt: TGCGCCAGCCGCAAGGCGAGGGGATTGAGCAAACTGTTTTTT

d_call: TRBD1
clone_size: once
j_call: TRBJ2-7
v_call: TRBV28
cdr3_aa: CASGWTVGQGAREQYF
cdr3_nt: TGTGCCAGCGGGTGGACGGTGGGACAGGGGGCGCGGGAGCAGTACTTC

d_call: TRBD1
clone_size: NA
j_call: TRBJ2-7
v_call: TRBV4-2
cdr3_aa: CASSREQGTVYEQYF
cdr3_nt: TGTGCCAGCAGCCGGGAACAGGGGACGGTCTACGAGCAGTACTTC

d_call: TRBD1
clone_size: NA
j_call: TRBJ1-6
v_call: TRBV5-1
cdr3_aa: CASSPGTAKYNSPLHF
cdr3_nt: TGCGCCAGCAGCCCAGGGACAGCGAAGTATAATTCACCCCTCCACTTT

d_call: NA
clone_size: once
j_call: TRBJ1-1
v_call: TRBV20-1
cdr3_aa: CSARGNTEAFF
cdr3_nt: TGCAGTGCTAGAGGGAACACTGAAGCTTTCTTT

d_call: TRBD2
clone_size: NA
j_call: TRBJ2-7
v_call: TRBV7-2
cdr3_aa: CASSNHPAGGSYEQYF
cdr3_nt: TGTGCCAGCAGCAACCACCCAGCGGGGGGGTCCTACGAGCAGTACTTC

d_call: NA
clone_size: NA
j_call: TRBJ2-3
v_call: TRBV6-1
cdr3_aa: CASSGPAGASRDTQYF
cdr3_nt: TGTGCCAGCAGTGGCCCCGCGGGGGCAAGCCGCGATACGCAGTATTTT

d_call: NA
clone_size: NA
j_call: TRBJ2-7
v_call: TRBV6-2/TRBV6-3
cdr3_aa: CASSQHRSHEQYF
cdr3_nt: TGTGCCAGCAGCCAGCACAGGAGTCACGAGCAGTACTTC

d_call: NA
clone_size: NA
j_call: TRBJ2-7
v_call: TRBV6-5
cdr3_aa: CASAPPGRDYEQYF
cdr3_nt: TGTGCCAGCGCTCCCCCGGGGCGCGACTACGAGCAGTACTTC

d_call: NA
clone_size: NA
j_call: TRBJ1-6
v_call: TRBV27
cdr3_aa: CASSFGQRSPLHF
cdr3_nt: TGTGCCAGCAGTTTCGGACAAAGATCACCCCTCCACTTT

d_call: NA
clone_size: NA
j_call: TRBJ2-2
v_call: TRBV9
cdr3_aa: CASSVGGVAGELFF
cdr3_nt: TGTGCCAGCAGCGTAGGTGGGGTAGCCGGGGAGCTGTTTTTT

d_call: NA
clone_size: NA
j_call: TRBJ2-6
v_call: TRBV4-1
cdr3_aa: CASRLSPGANVLTF
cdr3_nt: TGCGCCAGCAGGTTAAGCCCTGGGGCCAACGTCCTGACTTTC

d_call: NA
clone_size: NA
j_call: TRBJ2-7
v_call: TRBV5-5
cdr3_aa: CASSYSSRQTYEQYF
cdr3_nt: TGTGCCAGCAGCTATAGCAGTAGGCAGACCTACGAGCAGTACTTC